Following are 4 T cell receptor beta chains from one sample sequenced in a study of T cell responses to AZD1222 COVID-19 vaccine. Profiling relied on immunoSEQ multiplex PCR, and the TCRdb table lists in-frame clones only, not all of them. The sample consists of approximately 200,000 clones, around 93% of them appearing once. The sequencing here drew on peripheral blood, taken on day 0 of AZD1222 vaccination. Receptor source: an adult in good health.

The V call is TRBV10-3, the J call TRBJ2-7; D call uncertain. Germline CDR1 and CDR2: ENHRY and SYGVKD. The CDR3 is made up of 11 amino acids. Trimming removed 0 bases from V and 7 bases from J, with 4 bases in between. The CDR3 loop is CAISESREQYF. The CDR3 region has the DNA TGTGCCATCAGTGAGTCGCGGGAGCAGTACTTC.

The chain has TRBV19 and TRBJ2-3; 11 bases align to TRBD2. From germline, CDR1 is LNHDA and CDR2 SQIVND (reference sequence). The CDR3 extends over 17 amino acids. Trimming cost V 5 bases and J 0 bases; bases outside gene matches: 7. The DNA of the CDR3 is TGTGCCAGTAGTCCCTTAGCGGGAGGGACTAGCACAGATACGCAGTATTTT. The encoded protein is CASSPLAGGTSTDTQYF.

The chain couples TRBV11-2 to TRBJ2-7, with a possible D match to TRBD2 (7 bases). The CDR3 totals 16 residues. The V and J ends lost 5 bases and 4 bases respectively, with 21 bases between them. The germline CDR1 and CDR2 sequences are SGHAT and FQNNGV. DNA of the CDR3: TGTGCCAGCAGCCCTCAAGGGGGGGGAGGGCGATACGAGCAGTACTTC. It codes for CASSPQGGGGRYEQYF.

This chain connects TRBV12-3 or TRBV12-4 to TRBJ1-1, with D hard to call. This CDR3 contains 13 residues. With 2 bases removed from V and 1 base from J, the gap between germline ends came to 5 bases. CDR3 sequence reads: CASSLSRNTEAFF. CDR3 bases: TGTGCCAGCAGTTTATCCAGGAACACTGAAGCTTTCTTT.